This TCR beta chain was captured by sequencing in a study of cytomegalovirus exposure and HLA in healthy donors. Trimming removed 7 bases from V and 10 bases from J; junction bases left unmatched: 9. The CDR3 has 15 residues. In germline, CDR1 is SGHRS, CDR2 YFSETQ. 13 Jbeta primers and 60 Vbeta primers were used for the PCR. Libraries were prepared by immunoSEQ multiplex PCR; TCRdb keeps only in-frame clonotypes and omits some of them. The data hold tens of thousands of clones, with around four fifths observed a single time. The genes are TRBV5-1 and TRBJ1-6; TRBD1 agrees at 12 bases. This receptor was identified in a woman in her 30s in good health and CMV-seronegative. The material sequenced was PBMCs. The CDR3 region is CASGESGQGASPLHF. DNA for the CDR3: TGCGCCAGCGGCGAATCGGGACAGGGGGCCTCACCCCTCCACTTT.